A selection of T cell receptor beta chains follows, all from one sample in a study of cytomegalovirus exposure and HLA in healthy donors. Libraries were prepared by immunoSEQ multiplex PCR; TCRdb keeps only in-frame clonotypes and omits some of them. The data contain 160,000 or so clones, 70% of them singletons. The specimen was PBMCs. Source of these receptors: a man between 18 and 29 years old in good health and CMV-seropositive. Each CDR3 is given with its conserved first and last residue. The order of the fields is clone size, D gene, J gene, V gene, CDR3 protein, CDR3 DNA. A D gene is named only where the DNA matches it firmly. Clone size is stated in some rows and not others, as once, few, many or a class when expanded.

>.|TRBD1|TRBJ1-4|TRBV2
CASSATGARKLFF
TGTGCCAGCAGTGCGACAGGGGCCAGAAAACTGTTTTTT
>once|.|TRBJ2-4|TRBV6-5
CASSGGRTNVQYF
TGTGCCAGCAGTGGAGGAAGGACGAACGTTCAGTACTTC
>.|TRBD2|TRBJ2-1|TRBV5-1
CASSQGLAADEQFF
TGCGCCAGCAGCCAGGGACTAGCTGCGGATGAGCAGTTCTTC
>.|.|TRBJ2-2|TRBV2
CASSEDRLLNTGELFF
TGTGCCAGCAGTGAGGACAGACTCCTGAACACCGGGGAGCTGTTTTTT
>.|.|TRBJ2-2|TRBV7-8
CASTGGMGTGELFF
TGTGCCAGTACGGGGGGCATGGGCACCGGGGAGCTGTTTTTT
>few|TRBD2|TRBJ2-1|TRBV7-8
CASSFPVTSGSWGDEQFF
TGTGCCAGCAGCTTTCCGGTGACTAGCGGGAGTTGGGGGGATGAGCAGTTCTTC
>.|TRBD1|TRBJ1-1|TRBV13
CASSAGQGDTEAFF
TGTGCCAGCAGCGCGGGACAGGGGGACACTGAAGCTTTCTTT
>.|.|TRBJ2-1|TRBV4-2
CASSLSRDSLLDEQFF
TGTGCCAGCAGCCTTTCCCGGGACTCCCTTTTGGATGAGCAGTTCTTC
>.|TRBD1|TRBJ2-4|TRBV7-2
CASSLAGTGAKNIQYF
TGTGCCAGCAGCTTAGCTGGGACAGGGGCCAAAAACATTCAGTACTTC
>.|TRBD1|TRBJ2-3|TRBV19
CASSISNPWTGPGTDTQYF
TGTGCCAGTAGTATAAGCAACCCCTGGACAGGGCCAGGCACAGATACGCAGTATTTT
>.|.|TRBJ1-5|TRBV7-2
CASSLGLRGQPQHF
TGTGCCAGCAGCTTAGGTCTTCGGGGACAGCCCCAGCATTTT
>.|TRBD1|TRBJ1-2|TRBV5-1
CASSLARWGQGAMKSGYTF
TGCGCCAGCAGCTTGGCCAGATGGGGACAGGGGGCGATGAAAAGTGGCTACACCTTC
>.|TRBD1|TRBJ1-2|TRBV10-3
CAISENPGQGITF
TGTGCCATCAGTGAAAACCCGGGACAGGGTATCACCTTC
>.|TRBD2|TRBJ2-3|TRBV11-2
CASSLSGRAVRTDTQYF
TGTGCCAGCAGCTTATCGGGGAGGGCCGTAAGAACAGATACGCAGTATTTT
>.|TRBD1|TRBJ1-2|TRBV4-2
CASSQEGGEDYGYTF
TGTGCCAGCAGCCAAGAAGGGGGCGAGGACTATGGCTACACCTTC
>.|TRBD2|TRBJ2-2|TRBV11-2
CASSSMRGGPGELFF
TGTGCCAGCAGCTCCATGCGGGGGGGCCCCGGGGAGCTGTTTTTT
>few|.|TRBJ2-1|TRBV15
CATPAEFEQFF
TGTGCCACCCCGGCGGAGTTCGAGCAGTTCTTC
>.|.|TRBJ1-4|TRBV29-1
CSVELGGGLFF
TGCAGCGTTGAATTGGGGGGAGGGCTGTTTTTT
>.|.|TRBJ1-5|TRBV27
CASSSLGGGVGSNQPQHF
TGTGCCAGCAGTTCGCTTGGGGGGGGAGTGGGTAGCAATCAGCCCCAGCATTTT
>.|.|TRBJ2-5|TRBV4-2
CASSHLDNSQETQYF
TGTGCCAGCAGCCATTTGGACAATTCCCAAGAGACCCAGTACTTC
>few|TRBD1|TRBJ1-1|TRBV2
CTSSGTANTEAFF
TGTACCAGCAGCGGGACAGCGAACACTGAAGCTTTCTTT
>.|.|TRBJ2-1|TRBV7-9
CASSLGGPGEQFF
TGTGCCAGCAGCTTAGGAGGGCCGGGTGAGCAGTTCTTC
>.|TRBD1|TRBJ1-4|TRBV5-1
CASSRGQGRGEKLFF
TGCGCCAGCAGCAGAGGACAGGGCCGAGGAGAAAAACTGTTTTTT
>.|.|TRBJ1-1|TRBV10-2
CASSDWTGNTEAFF
TGCGCCAGCTCCGACTGGACGGGAAACACTGAAGCTTTCTTT
>.|.|TRBJ2-2|TRBV6-4
CASSPRGADSAGELFF
TGTGCCAGCAGCCCTCGGGGGGCCGACTCCGCCGGGGAGCTGTTTTTT
>.|.|TRBJ2-4|TRBV25-1
CASSDAGTGLNIQYF
TGTGCCAGCAGTGACGCAGGGACTGGACTAAACATTCAGTACTTC
>.|TRBD1|TRBJ1-1|TRBV7-6
CASSLGDRAEAFF
TGTGCCAGCAGCTTAGGGGACAGGGCTGAAGCTTTCTTT
>.|TRBD2|TRBJ2-5|TRBV7-9
CASSPGGPLAGVRETQYF
TGTGCCAGCAGCCCAGGCGGGCCCCTAGCGGGAGTACGAGAGACCCAGTACTTC
>few|TRBD1|TRBJ2-5|TRBV6-1
CASSAGDRGRGETQYF
TGTGCCAGCAGTGCCGGGGACAGGGGGCGCGGGGAGACCCAGTACTTC
>few|TRBD1|TRBJ1-5|TRBV4-1
CASSQDQQGIGQPQHF
TGCGCCAGCAGCCAAGATCAACAGGGGATTGGACAGCCCCAGCATTTT
>few|TRBD1|TRBJ1-4|TRBV4-1
CASSPSRDRDEKLFF
TGCGCCAGCAGCCCCTCTAGGGACAGGGATGAAAAACTGTTTTTT
>.|.|TRBJ1-5|TRBV9
CASSVDGQGGQPQHF
TGTGCCAGCAGCGTAGATGGGCAGGGAGGCCAGCCCCAGCATTTT
>.|TRBD2|TRBJ2-7|TRBV30
CAWSGGGSRREQYF
TGTGCCTGGAGTGGAGGCGGGAGCCGTCGGGAGCAGTACTTC
>.|TRBD1|TRBJ1-1|TRBV19
CASTRRGDSMNTEAFF
TGTGCCAGTACCCGAAGGGGGGACAGCATGAACACTGAAGCTTTCTTT
>few|TRBD1|TRBJ1-2|TRBV6-6
CASRIQGQGYGYTF
TGTGCCAGCAGGATTCAGGGACAGGGATATGGCTACACCTTC
>.|.|TRBJ1-1|TRBV11-3
CASSLYGSEAFF
TGTGCCAGCAGCTTATATGGCAGTGAAGCTTTCTTT
>.|.|TRBJ1-1|TRBV6-1
CASSPNRVGTEAFF
TGTGCCAGCTCACCGAACAGGGTGGGGACTGAAGCTTTCTTT
>.|.|TRBJ1-1|TRBV6-1
CASSDTFERGAGITEAFF
TGTGCCAGCAGTGACACCTTTGAGCGGGGCGCAGGGATCACTGAAGCTTTCTTT
>.|TRBD2|TRBJ2-1|TRBV2
CASSEPLADEQFF
TGTGCCAGCAGTGAACCGCTAGCGGACGAGCAGTTCTTC
>.|.|TRBJ2-1|TRBV29-1
CSTGPPGGSGHNEQFF
TGCAGCACTGGGCCCCCTGGTGGTAGCGGCCACAATGAGCAGTTCTTC
>.|TRBD1|TRBJ1-3|TRBV5-4
CASSTGQGVGNTIYF
TGTGCCAGCAGCACGGGACAGGGCGTTGGAAACACCATATATTTT
>.|.|TRBJ2-2|TRBV19
CASSLTITTGAGELFF
TGTGCCAGTAGTCTCACTATAACGACAGGCGCCGGGGAGCTGTTTTTT
>.|.|TRBJ2-1|TRBV19
CASSLTGFDDDEQFF
TGTGCCAGTAGTTTGACAGGATTCGACGACGATGAGCAGTTCTTC
>.|TRBD2|TRBJ2-3|TRBV7-9
CASGGGAGVRDTQYF
TGTGCCAGCGGGGGAGGAGCGGGAGTTAGAGATACGCAGTATTTT
>.|.|TRBJ1-1|TRBV7-8
CASSERDFQTTEAFF
TGTGCCAGCAGCGAGAGGGACTTTCAAACCACTGAAGCTTTCTTT
>.|TRBD1|TRBJ2-5|TRBV6-1
CASSERKGGQGNQETQYF
TGTGCCAGCAGTGAAAGGAAGGGGGGACAGGGGAACCAAGAGACCCAGTACTTC
>.|TRBD1|TRBJ1-1|TRBV10-1
CASSPETGVILVNTEAFF
TGCGCCAGCAGTCCTGAGACAGGGGTTATTTTGGTGAACACTGAAGCTTTCTTT
>.|TRBD1|TRBJ2-5|TRBV10-3
CAIRVDRDDQETQYF
TGTGCCATCAGGGTGGACAGGGACGACCAAGAGACCCAGTACTTC
>.|TRBD1|TRBJ1-6|TRBV30
CACGGQGDSPLHF
TGTGCCTGCGGGGGACAGGGGGATTCACCCCTCCACTTT
>few|.|TRBJ2-2|TRBV10-2
CASRGYRNTGELFF
TGCGCCAGCAGAGGATACAGGAACACCGGGGAGCTGTTTTTT
>.|TRBD2|TRBJ2-7|TRBV30
CAWSVGSGREF
TGTGCCTGGAGTGTAGGCAGCGGGAGAGAGTTC
>.|.|TRBJ1-2|TRBV30
CAWSVAQVHGYTF
TGTGCCTGGAGTGTGGCGCAGGTCCATGGCTACACCTTC
>few|TRBD1|TRBJ2-6|TRBV4-1
CASSQTTGVLSGANVLTF
TGCGCCAGCAGCCAAACGACAGGGGTCCTCTCTGGGGCCAACGTCCTGACTTTC
>.|.|TRBJ2-5|TRBV5-1
CASNSGQMSQETQYF
TGCGCCAGCAATTCAGGACAGATGAGTCAAGAGACCCAGTACTTC
>.|.|TRBJ1-2|TRBV18
CASSPRQQAGGDGYTF
TGTGCCAGCTCACCACGTCAGCAGGCTGGGGGGGATGGCTACACCTTC
>.|.|TRBJ1-5|TRBV6-5
CASSLSLEGYQPQHF
TGTGCCAGCAGTCTAAGTCTAGAGGGATATCAGCCCCAGCATTTT
>.|.|TRBJ1-1|TRBV11-3
CASSADRPNTEAFF
TGTGCCAGCAGCGCGGACAGACCGAACACTGAAGCTTTCTTT
>.|TRBD1|TRBJ1-1|TRBV27
CASSPRQGNTEAFF
TGTGCCAGCAGTCCCCGACAGGGAAACACTGAAGCTTTCTTT
>.|.|TRBJ1-4|TRBV19
CASSLRWAGRLTNEKLFF
TGTGCCAGTAGTCTTAGGTGGGCAGGGCGACTAACTAATGAAAAACTGTTTTTT
>.|.|TRBJ1-1|TRBV10-3
CAIKTESRAGTEAFF
TGTGCCATCAAGACAGAGAGTAGGGCGGGAACTGAAGCTTTCTTT